A single sample gave rise to the 24 T cell receptor beta chains below, sequenced in a study of identical twins. TCRdb reprocessed the 5' RACE reads via MiXCR and lists one record per CDR3 protein. This repertoire shows approximately 680,000 distinct CDR3 sequences, 7.1% found once; its top ten account for around 1.6%. These data were also filed under a second study, of yellow fever vaccine responses in identical twins.

The specimen was PBMCs. The receptor source for this set is a woman under 30 in good health.

This clonotype was counted many times. The chain employs TRBV24-1 and TRBJ2-2, with 7 bases identical to TRBD1. The CDR3 has 15 amino acids. V lost 0 bases to trimming and J lost 9 bases; unmatched junction nucleotides: 6. CDR1 KGHDR and CDR2 SFDVKD come from the germline V gene. The CDR3 DNA sequence: TGTGCCACCAGTGATTTGAGAGAGGGGGCCAGGGAGCTGTTTTTT. Amino acid sequence: CATSDLREGARELFF.

This clonotype was counted many times. The chain carries TRBV5-1 and TRBJ1-4; a weak D match, TRBD1 (5 bases). V lost 2 bases and J lost 0, with 11 bases in between. This CDR3 is 16 amino acids long. Germline V gene sequence: CDR1 SGHRS, CDR2 YFSETQ. The CDR3 bases are TGCGCCAGCAGCTTTGGGCAGGGTGCAACTAATGAAAAACTGTTTTTT. This codes for CASSFGQGATNEKLFF.

CDR3 DNA: TGTGCCAGCAGCTGGAGTTCCGGGGTTCTAGCGGGAGGGAGAGATACGCAGTATTTT. Protein sequence: CASSWSSGVLAGGRDTQYF. The chain recombines TRBV11-1 with TRBJ2-3; the match to TRBD2 covers 12 bases. V trimming: 4 bases; J trimming: 5 bases; junction bases outside the gene matches: 16. CDR3 length: 19 amino acids. The germline gives CDR1 SGHAT, CDR2 FQDESV (reference sequence).

In its sample, this clonotype was seen many times. V and J are TRBV10-3 and TRBJ1-5; no clear D gene. The CDR3 has 13 amino acids. Germline V lookup: CDR1 ENHRY, CDR2 SYGVKD. Trimming took off 4 bases at V and 3 bases at J, with 7 bases between the two ends. The CDR3 nucleotides read TGTGCCATCAGTGGGCAGATCAATCAGCCCCAGCATTTT. Its translation: CAISGQINQPQHF.

This clonotype was counted many times. The chain's CDR3 is CASSYQTGQNGNTEAFF. CDR3 in DNA: TGTGCCAGCAGTTACCAAACGGGTCAGAACGGGAACACTGAAGCTTTCTTT. The chain employs TRBV6-2 or TRBV6-3 and TRBJ1-1; D gene uncertain. The CDR3 has 17 residues. Per germline, CDR1 MNHEY and CDR2 SVGEGT. Between the trimmed V and J ends, which lost 2 bases and 1 base, there was a span of 17 bases.

In this sample, this clonotype turned up a few times. The chain recombines TRBV7-8 with TRBJ2-2; the match to TRBD2 covers 9 bases. Looked up from germline, CDR1 is SGHVS and CDR2 is FQNEAQ. The CDR3 is 16 residues long. J lost 8 bases, V lost 5 bases, and 12 bases had no gene match. CDR3: CASSGSGSRIEGELFF. The CDR3 DNA is TGTGCCAGCAGCGGTAGCGGGAGCCGGATAGAGGGGGAGCTGTTTTTT. Full variable domain (outside the CDR3, taken from reference TRBV7-8 and TRBJ2-2): GAGVSQSPRYKVAKRGQDVALRCDPISGHVSLFWYQQALGQGPEFLTYFQNEAQLDKSGLPSDRFFAERPEGSVSTLKIQRTQQEDSAVYLCASSGSGSRIEGELFFGEGSRLTVL.

The chain joins TRBV7-9 to TRBJ2-3, with TRBD1 matching over 10 bases. The V and J ends lost 8 bases and 3 bases, in that order; junction bases with no gene match: 8. The CDR3 covers 15 residues. CDR1 is SEHNR and CDR2 is FQNEAQ in the germline V gene (reference sequence). CDR3 region: CASGKPGQGTDTQYF. The CDR3 region has the DNA TGTGCCAGCGGTAAACCGGGACAGGGGACAGATACGCAGTATTTT.

This clonotype has more than one count but fewer than ten. CDR3 sequence: CASSQDRGIRSYEQYF. The CDR3 DNA follows: TGTGCCAGCAGCCAAGATCGAGGGATACGCTCCTACGAGCAGTACTTC. The chain couples TRBV4-2 to TRBJ2-7; tentative D call: TRBD2 (5 bases). The germline V and J ends were trimmed by 0 bases and 0 bases, with 12 bases remaining between them. The CDR3 totals 16 residues. Germline CDR1 and CDR2: LGHNA and YNFKEQ.

This clonotype has more than one count but fewer than ten. This chain links TRBV12-3 or TRBV12-4 with TRBJ1-1, with TRBD1 matching over 7 bases. The V segment lost 6 bases and the J segment 0 bases; nucleotides outside the gene matches: 7. This CDR3 spans 15 amino acids. CDR3 DNA: TGTGCCAGCAGGCCCCCGGGACAGTTGAACACTGAAGCTTTCTTT. Protein: CASRPPGQLNTEAFF.

This clonotype was seen more than once but under ten times. The chain recombines TRBV11-3 with TRBJ2-1; no firm D call. The germline V and J ends were trimmed by 1 base and 4 bases, with 8 bases remaining between them. CDR3 size: 14 residues. The V gene's germline CDR1 is SGHNT and CDR2 YENEEA. Here the CDR3 DNA reads TGTGCCAGCAGCTTAGTGTCCCAATACAATGAGCAGTTCTTC. Its protein is CASSLVSQYNEQFF.

There are many counts of this clonotype. J is TRBJ1-4 and V is TRBV20-1; no reliable D call. This CDR3 region has 11 residues. The V gene lost 1 base and the J gene lost 7 bases, with 4 bases spanning the gap. Germline CDR1 and CDR2: DFQATT and SNEGSKA (reference sequence). The CDR3 DNA is TGCAGTGCTAGAGGGGGTGAAAAACTGTTTTTT. It codes for CSARGGEKLFF.

The J gene is TRBJ2-7, the V gene TRBV6-1, with D unresolved. This CDR3 is 12 amino acids long. Germline CDR1 and CDR2: MNHNS and SASEGT. V was shortened by 3 bases and J by 1 base, with 4 bases between the two germline ends. The CDR3: CASSEGSYEQYV. CDR3 nucleotides: TGTGCCAGCAGTGAGGGTTCCTACGAGCAGTACGTC.

The chain carries TRBV12-3 or TRBV12-4 and TRBJ2-5; 9 bases map to TRBD2. CDR3 length: 16 residues. Trimming removed 6 bases from V and 4 bases from J; junction bases left unmatched: 12. The CDR3 reads CASRQAGGLTRETQYF. The CDR3 DNA is TGTGCCAGCAGGCAAGCGGGGGGACTGACGCGAGAGACCCAGTACTTC.

To note about this clonotype: A much larger clone differs by one base, so this may be a read error. The chain employs TRBV4-1 and TRBJ2-1; D might be TRBD2 (6 bases). This CDR3 has 14 residues. Germline CDR1 is MGHRA and CDR2 is YSYEKL. Trimming took off 1 base at V and 8 bases at J, with 12 bases between the two ends. In DNA, the CDR3 is TGCGCCAGCAGCCAAGTACTAGCAAGTGATGAGCAGTTCTTC. Its protein product is CASSQVLASDEQFF.

The sample holds many counts of this clonotype. The rearrangement joins TRBV12-3 or TRBV12-4 to TRBJ2-3; D gene ambiguous. The CDR3 sequence is 13 residues long. Trimming left V 1 base short and J 5 bases short, with 7 bases between. The CDR3 nucleotides are TGTGCCAGCAGTTTAGGGTCAAGAGATACGCAGTATTTT. Protein product: CASSLGSRDTQYF.

This clonotype was detected ten times or more. The chain couples TRBV12-5 to TRBJ2-7; no clear D gene. This CDR3 is 10 amino acids long. Germline assignment: CDR1 LGHNT and CDR2 FRNRAP. The V gene lost 5 bases and the J gene lost 3 bases, with 2 bases spanning the gap. In DNA form, the CDR3 reads TGTGCTAGTGGTCTCTACGAGCAGTACTTC. Amino acid sequence: CASGLYEQYF.

The chain uses TRBV24-1 and TRBJ2-2, with D perhaps matching TRBD1 (6 bases). The germline gives CDR1 KGHDR, CDR2 SFDVKD. The V gene lost 8 bases and the J gene lost 7 bases, with 10 bases spanning the gap. The CDR3 covers 12 residues. The CDR3 reads CATNRDDGELFF. The CDR3 nucleotides are TGTGCCACCAACAGGGATGACGGGGAGCTGTTTTTT.

This clonotype was observed many times. This chain links TRBV6-1 with TRBJ2-6, with D tentatively TRBD2 (6 bases). Germline V lookup: CDR1 MNHNS, CDR2 SASEGT. Trimming shortened V by 8 bases and J by 0 bases, and 8 bases separated the two germline ends. The length of the CDR3 is 14 residues. The CDR3 spells CASRGSSGANVLTF. The CDR3 DNA reads as TGTGCCAGCCGGGGGAGCTCTGGGGCCAACGTCCTGACTTTC.

The table lists this clonotype with many counts. This chain uses TRBV6-1 with TRBJ1-1, with D unclear. Trimming took 6 bases from V and 8 from J, leaving 19 bases between them. CDR1 is MNHNS and CDR2 is SASEGT in the germline V gene. The CDR3 is 14 amino acids. The CDR3 protein is CASSQRAGASEAFF. For the CDR3, the DNA is TGTGCCAGCAGCCAACGAGCGGGAGCGTCGGAAGCTTTCTTT.

This clonotype was observed a few times. The gene calls are TRBV20-1 and TRBJ2-2; either TRBD1 or TRBD2 may supply D (6 bases each). This CDR3 has 14 amino acids. Germline CDR1 reads DFQATT; CDR2 reads SNEGSKA (reference sequence). The germline V and J ends were trimmed by 3 bases and 6 bases, with 14 bases remaining between them. DNA of the CDR3: TGCAGTGCTAGTGCCTATGGGGGGCCCGGGGAGCTGTTTTTT. It yields the protein CSASAYGGPGELFF.

In its sample, this clonotype was seen a few times. The gene calls are TRBV4-2 and TRBJ2-3, with 12 bases matching TRBD2. From germline, CDR1 is LGHNA and CDR2 YNFKEQ. This CDR3 comprises 18 residues. J was trimmed by 2 bases and V by 2 bases; bases with no gene match: 8. This chain's CDR3 is CASSQQLTSGGFTDTQYF. CDR3 coding DNA: TGTGCCAGCAGCCAACAACTTACTAGCGGGGGGTTCACAGATACGCAGTATTTT.

This rearrangement joins TRBV11-2 to TRBJ2-5; 12 bases are shared with TRBD2. V lost 3 bases and J lost 5; bases outside the gene matches: 4. Germline CDR1 reads SGHAT; CDR2 reads FQNNGV. The CDR3 is made up of 15 amino acids. CDR3 residues: CASSLASGRGETQYF. DNA of the CDR3: TGTGCCAGCAGCTTGGCTAGCGGGAGGGGGGAGACCCAGTACTTC.

This clonotype came up many times. The rearrangement joins TRBV12-3 or TRBV12-4 to TRBJ1-1; D remains unclear. This CDR3 contains 16 residues. V was clipped by 7 bases and J by 1 base, with 19 bases between them. The CDR3 DNA is TGTGCCAGCACCCGTCGTAGGCTCGCGAGGAACACTGAAGCTTTCTTT. Translated, it gives CASTRRRLARNTEAFF.

The V call is TRBV20-1, the J call TRBJ1-2; no reliable D call. V dropped 2 bases and J dropped 2 bases, with 9 bases sitting between them. This CDR3 is 13 amino acids long. Per germline, CDR1 DFQATT and CDR2 SNEGSKA (reference sequence). The CDR3 reads CSARLSSNYGYTF. As DNA, the CDR3 is TGCAGTGCTAGATTGTCATCCAACTATGGCTACACCTTC.